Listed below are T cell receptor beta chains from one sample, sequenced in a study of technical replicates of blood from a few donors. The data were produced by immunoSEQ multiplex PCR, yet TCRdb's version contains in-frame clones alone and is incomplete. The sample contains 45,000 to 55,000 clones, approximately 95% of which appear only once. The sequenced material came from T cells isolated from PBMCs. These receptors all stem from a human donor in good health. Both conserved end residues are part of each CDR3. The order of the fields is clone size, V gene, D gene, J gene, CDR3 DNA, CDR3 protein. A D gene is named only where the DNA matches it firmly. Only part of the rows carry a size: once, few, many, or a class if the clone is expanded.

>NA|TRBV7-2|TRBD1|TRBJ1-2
TGTGCCAGCAGCTTAGTGCCAGGGGGAGGCTACACCTTC
CASSLVPGGGYTF
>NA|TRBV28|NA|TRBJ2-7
TGTGCCAGCAGTTTACAATACGGCGGAGACTCCTACGAGCAGTACTTC
CASSLQYGGDSYEQYF
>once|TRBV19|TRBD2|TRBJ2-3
TGTGCCAGTAGTTTGACTAGCGGGAGCACAGATACGCAGTATTTT
CASSLTSGSTDTQYF
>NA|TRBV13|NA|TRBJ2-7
TGTGCCACCGTCGCCCGGGACTCTGTTTCCTACGAGCAGTACTTC
CATVARDSVSYEQYF
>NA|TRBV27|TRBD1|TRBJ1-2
TGTGCCAGCAGCCGCGTCCGGGACAGTGGGTATGGCTACACCTTC
CASSRVRDSGYGYTF
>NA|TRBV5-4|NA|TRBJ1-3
TGTGCCAGCAGCTCTCCGGGACTGAACTCTGGAAACACCATATATTTT
CASSSPGLNSGNTIYF
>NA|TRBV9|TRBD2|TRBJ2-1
TGTGCCAGCAGCCCCTATGGACTAGCGGCTTACAATGAGCAGTTCTTC
CASSPYGLAAYNEQFF
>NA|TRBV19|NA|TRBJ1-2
TGTGCCAGTAGTGGGGCCGGACCCAGCTTAGGGGACTATGGCTACACCTTC
CASSGAGPSLGDYGYTF
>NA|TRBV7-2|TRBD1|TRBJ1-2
TGTGCCAGCAGCGACCCGGGACAGAACATCTATGGCTACACCTTC
CASSDPGQNIYGYTF
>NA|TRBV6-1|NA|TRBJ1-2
TGTGCCAGCAGTGAACGACTTTTACGGACAACTAACTATGGCTACACCTTC
CASSERLLRTTNYGYTF
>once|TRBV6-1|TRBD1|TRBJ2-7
TGTGCGATCAGACAGGGGTCCTACGAGCAGTACTTC
CAIRQGSYEQYF
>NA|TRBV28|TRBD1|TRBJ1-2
TGTGCCAGCAGTTTTCGGGACAGGGGTCCCTATGGCTACACCTTC
CASSFRDRGPYGYTF
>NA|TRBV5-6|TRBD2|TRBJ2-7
TGTGCCAGCCCCCGGGGGGACTACGAGCAGTACTTC
CASPRGDYEQYF
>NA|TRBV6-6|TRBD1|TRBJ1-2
TGTGCCAGCAGTTACGGGACAGGGAACTATGGCTACACCTTC
CASSYGTGNYGYTF
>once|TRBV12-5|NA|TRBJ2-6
TGTGCTAGTTGCGGGGATCCAGCCTCTGGGGCCAACGTCCTGACTTTC
CASCGDPASGANVLTF
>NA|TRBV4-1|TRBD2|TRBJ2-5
TGCGCCAGCAGCCAAGATCTGATAATAGCGGGAGGCGCAGAGACCCAGTACTTC
CASSQDLIIAGGAETQYF
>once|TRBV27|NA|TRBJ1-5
TGTGCCAGCAGTCCGTCCCAGGGTGAAACTTATCAGCCCCAGCATTTT
CASSPSQGETYQPQHF
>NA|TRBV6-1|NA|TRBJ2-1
TGTGCCAGCAGTGAAGGGACTACCTACAATGAGCAGTTCTTC
CASSEGTTYNEQFF
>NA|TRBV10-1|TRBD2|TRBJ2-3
TGCGCCAGCAGTGAGTCGGTGGGGAGCGGGAGAACAGATACGCAGTATTTT
CASSESVGSGRTDTQYF
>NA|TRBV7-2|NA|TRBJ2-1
TGTGCCAGCGGAGACAATGAGCAGTTCTTC
CASGDNEQFF
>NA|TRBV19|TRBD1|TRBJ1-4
TGTGCCAGTAGTATTGGGCAGGGGGTTGAAAAACTGTTTTTT
CASSIGQGVEKLFF
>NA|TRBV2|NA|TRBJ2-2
TGTGCCAGCAGTGTAGCCCAGCGTTCCCCCTCCGGGGAGCTGTTTTTT
CASSVAQRSPSGELFF
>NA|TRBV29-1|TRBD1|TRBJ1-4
TGCAGCGTTGAACCCGCCGGGACAGGTATGCTGTTTTTT
CSVEPAGTGMLFF
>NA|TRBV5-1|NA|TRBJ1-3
TGCGCCAGCAGCCCCGGACAGAGCTCTGGAAACACCATATATTTT
CASSPGQSSGNTIYF
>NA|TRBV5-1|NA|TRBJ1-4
TGCGCCAGCAGCTTGCGGGGAGACGGTGAAAAACTGTTTTTT
CASSLRGDGEKLFF
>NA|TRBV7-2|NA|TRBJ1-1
TGTGCCAGCAGCTTAGACAGCTGGAACACTGAAGCTTTCTTT
CASSLDSWNTEAFF
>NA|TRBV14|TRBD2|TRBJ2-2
TGTGCCAGCAGCCGTCAAATTAGCGGGAGGAACACCGGGGAGCTGTTTTTT
CASSRQISGRNTGELFF
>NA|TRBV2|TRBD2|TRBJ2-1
TGTGCCAGCAGCGTTACTAGCGGGAACACGGGTGAGCAGTTCTTC
CASSVTSGNTGEQFF
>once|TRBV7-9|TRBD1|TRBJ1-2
TGTGCCAGCAGCTTGACAGGGTTCTATGGCTACACCTTC
CASSLTGFYGYTF
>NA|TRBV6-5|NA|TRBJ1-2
TGTGCCAGCAGTTCTCCCCCGAAGACAGGTTCTGGCTACACCTTC
CASSSPPKTGSGYTF
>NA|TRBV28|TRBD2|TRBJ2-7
TGTGCCAGCAGATTGGGGGAGGGCTACGAGCAGTACTTC
CASRLGEGYEQYF
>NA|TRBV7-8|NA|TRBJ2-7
TGTGCCAGCAGCTTAGTAACAGGGTTTTACGAGCAGTACTTC
CASSLVTGFYEQYF
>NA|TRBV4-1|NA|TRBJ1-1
TGCGCCAGCAGCCATGGTCAGGGCATGAACACTGAAGCTTTCTTT
CASSHGQGMNTEAFF
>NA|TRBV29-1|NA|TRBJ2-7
TGCAGCGTTCTGTTCTTCTCGAGTGTCGAGCAGTACTTC
CSVLFFSSVEQYF
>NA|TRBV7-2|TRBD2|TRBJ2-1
TGTGCCAGCAGCTTAGATATGGCTAGCGGGAGGGCTAGTAGTGAGCAGTTCTTC
CASSLDMASGRASSEQFF
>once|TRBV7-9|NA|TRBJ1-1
TGTGCCAGCAGCTTGGACACCACGAACACTGAAGCTTTCTTT
CASSLDTTNTEAFF
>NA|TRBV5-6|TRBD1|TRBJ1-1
TGTGCCAGCAGCTGGGGGACAGGGAGTTTTGTGAACACTGAAGCTTTCTTT
CASSWGTGSFVNTEAFF
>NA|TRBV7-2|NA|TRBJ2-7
TGTGCCAGCAAAACCGACAGCCTACTACTCTACGAGCAGTACTTC
CASKTDSLLLYEQYF
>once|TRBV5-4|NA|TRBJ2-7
TGTGCCAGCAGCTTGGGTATCCGGGAGATCGACGAGCAGTACTTC
CASSLGIREIDEQYF
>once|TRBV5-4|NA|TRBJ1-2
TGTGCCAGCAGCTCTCTCTATGGCTACACCTTC
CASSSLYGYTF
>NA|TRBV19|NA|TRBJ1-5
TGTGCCAGTAGTATAATGGAGGGACTAGGGCCGTCTCAGCCCCAGCATTTT
CASSIMEGLGPSQPQHF